Listed here are 22 T cell receptor beta chains from one sample, sequenced in a study of T cells in Graves' hyperthyroidism and ophthalmopathy. Using RNA transcripts as the source, TCR beta CDR3 regions were amplified. HTBI primers were used for first-round RT-PCR of the TCR CDR3. From the multiplex PCR reads, TCRdb called clonotypes with MiXCR, one entry per CDR3 protein. There are about 690,000 distinct CDR3 sequences in the sample; around 16% occur only once, and 15% lies in the top ten. The specimen was blood. The receptors were gathered from a man aged 50 to 60 with Graves' hyperthyroidism.

The chain recombines TRBV5-1 with TRBJ2-7; tentative D call: TRBD1 (6 bases). CDR3 length: 15 amino acids. V was pared by 3 bases and J by 3 bases, with 16 bases between. CDR1 and CDR2 (germline): SGHRS, YFSETQ. CDR3 in amino acids: CASSSDWTARYEQYF. In nucleotides, the CDR3 is TGCGCCAGCAGCTCGGACTGGACAGCTCGCTACGAGCAGTACTTC.

This clonotype has a handful of counts. The chain recombines TRBV6-5 with TRBJ1-1, with TRBD1 identical over 7 bases. The V gene's germline CDR1 is MNHEY and CDR2 SVGAGI. V lost 1 base to trimming and J lost 5 bases; unmatched junction nucleotides: 10. The CDR3 has 16 residues. CDR3 in amino acids: CASSYYGRGILTEAFF. The CDR3, as DNA: TGTGCCAGCAGTTACTATGGCAGGGGGATCTTAACTGAAGCTTTCTTT.

The rearrangement uses TRBV4-1 and TRBJ2-1; D gene uncertain. CDR1 is MGHRA and CDR2 is YSYEKL in the germline V gene. The CDR3 has 12 amino acids. Trimming pared 0 bases from V and 12 bases from J, leaving 9 bases between. The DNA of the CDR3 is TGCGCCAGCAGCCAAGATGGGGAAGTGCAGTTCTTC. Protein product: CASSQDGEVQFF.

A few counts support this clonotype. This chain uses TRBV4-2 with TRBJ1-1; D ambiguous. Germline CDR1 is LGHNA and CDR2 is YNFKEQ. This CDR3 has 15 amino acids. V was pared by 0 bases and J by 3 bases, with 11 bases between. As DNA, the CDR3 is TGTGCCAGCAGCCAAGATATGCGGGGTGACACTGAAGCTTTCTTT. Its translation is CASSQDMRGDTEAFF.

Many counts were recorded for this clonotype. The chain is built from TRBV11-2 and TRBJ1-3, with unresolved D. From germline, CDR1 is SGHAT and CDR2 FQNNGV. This CDR3 has 14 residues. The V end lost 5 bases, the J end lost 2 bases, and 10 bases lay between the germline ends. CDR3 sequence reads: CASSPQAAGNTIYF. CDR3 in DNA: TGTGCCAGCAGCCCCCAGGCAGCTGGAAACACCATATATTTT.

Written as DNA, the CDR3 is TGTGCCAGCAGCCGGACCCTACAGGGGCTAGGCTCCTACAATGAGCAGTTCTTC. The encoded protein is CASSRTLQGLGSYNEQFF. The chain combines TRBV7-8 with TRBJ2-1; 7 positions agree with TRBD1. Germline CDR1 and CDR2: SGHVS and FQNEAQ. This CDR3 comprises 18 residues. Unmatched junction bases numbered 13, after V lost 5 bases and J lost 0 bases.

This clonotype showed up many times. This chain uses TRBV30 with TRBJ2-7; D possibly corresponds to TRBD1 (6 bases). The germline V and J ends were trimmed by 4 bases and 3 bases, with 19 bases remaining between them. The CDR3 contains 15 residues. Per the germline V gene, CDR1 is GTSNPN and CDR2 is SVGIG (reference sequence). The CDR3 reads CAWTSEGGGDYEQYF. The CDR3 DNA follows: TGTGCCTGGACCTCGGAAGGGGGTGGGGACTACGAGCAGTACTTC.

The table lists this clonotype with many counts. This chain's CDR3 is CASSADSPEMNTEAFF. In nucleotides, the CDR3 is TGTGCCAGCAGTGCGGACAGCCCTGAAATGAACACTGAAGCTTTCTTT. The rearrangement joins TRBV2 to TRBJ1-1; tentatively, D is TRBD1 (6 bases). Per germline, CDR1 SNHLY and CDR2 FYNNEI. The CDR3 is 16 residues long. V gave up 4 bases and J gave up 0 bases, with 15 bases separating them.

This clonotype was seen just once. The chain carries TRBV9 and TRBJ2-1; no clear D. From germline, CDR1 is SGDLS and CDR2 YYNGEE. V lost 0 bases, J lost 5 bases, and 6 bases lay in between. This CDR3 has 13 amino acids. In nucleotides, the CDR3 is TGTGCCAGCAGCGTAGGTCAGGACAATGAGCAGTTCTTC. This translates into CASSVGQDNEQFF.

This clonotype was detected many times. This chain links TRBV28 with TRBJ2-7; D not resolved. The V gene's germline CDR1 is MDHEN and CDR2 SYDVKM. This CDR3 spans 12 amino acids. V was trimmed by 7 bases and J by 7 bases, leaving 14 bases between them. The CDR3 protein is CASTTLPTEQYF. CDR3 sequence (DNA): TGTGCCAGCACGACGCTCCCTACGGAGCAGTACTTC.

This clonotype appeared many times. The chain is built from TRBV2 and TRBJ1-1; TRBD1 might be the D (6 bases). Between the trimmed V and J ends, which lost 5 bases and 3 bases, there was a span of 10 bases. The CDR3 is 13 residues long. CDR1 and CDR2 (germline): SNHLY, FYNNEI. CDR3 in DNA: TGTGCCAGCAGTCAGACAGGATACACTGAAGCTTTCTTT. As protein: CASSQTGYTEAFF.

This clonotype was found many times. The rearrangement links TRBV7-3 to TRBJ2-3; D gene unclear. In germline, CDR1 is SGHTA, CDR2 FQGTGA. There are 15 residues in the CDR3. The V end lost 4 bases, the J end lost 6 bases, and 17 bases lay between the germline ends. CDR3 loop: CASSSDQYSSDTQYF. The CDR3 DNA follows: TGTGCCAGCAGCTCGGACCAGTATTCTTCGGATACGCAGTATTTT.

This clonotype was found many times. The genes are TRBV11-2 and TRBJ2-1, with D uncertain. The CDR3 contains 11 residues. The V end lost 7 bases, the J end lost 9 bases, and 10 bases lay between the germline ends. The germline V gene has CDR1 SGHAT and CDR2 FQNNGV. For the CDR3, the DNA is TGTGCCAGCACCCTTCAGACTGAGCAGTTCTTC. It codes for CASTLQTEQFF.

This clonotype was picked up many times. The V and J genes are TRBV28 and TRBJ1-4; D is unresolved. V gave up 3 bases and J gave up 0 bases, with 8 bases separating them. CDR3 length: 15 residues. The germline V gene has CDR1 MDHEN and CDR2 SYDVKM. CDR3 nucleotide sequence: TGTGCCAGCAGTTTCTCAGGCACAACTAATGAAAAACTGTTTTTT. It yields the protein CASSFSGTTNEKLFF. The full variable domain, its missing parts supplied by reference TRBV28 and TRBJ1-4, is DVKVTQSSRYLVKRTGEKVFLECVQDMDHENMFWYRQDPGLGLRLIYFSYDVKMKEKGDIPEGYSVSREKKERFSLILESASTNQTSMYLCASSFSGTTNEKLFFGSGTQLSVL.

The CDR3 reads CASSQGGERETQYF. The CDR3 nucleotides are TGTGCCAGCAGCCAAGGGGGGGAACGGGAGACCCAGTACTTC. V usage is TRBV4-2 and J usage is TRBJ2-5, with D tentatively TRBD2 (6 bases). V was trimmed by 1 base and J by 5 bases, leaving 11 bases between them. Germline CDR1 LGHNA, CDR2 YNFKEQ. The CDR3 contains 14 residues.

This clonotype occurred a few times. Possible read error: a much larger clone is one base away. V is TRBV2 and J is TRBJ2-7, with D perhaps TRBD2 (5 bases). This CDR3 has 12 residues. Trimming removed 6 bases at V and 3 bases at J, with 9 bases between. From germline, CDR1 is SNHLY and CDR2 FYNNEI. Here the CDR3 DNA reads TGTGCCAGCAGGGGAGAGGTCTACGAGCAGTACTTC. The encoded protein is CASRGEVYEQYF.

This clonotype was seen only a few times. The rearrangement links TRBV6-1 to TRBJ1-1; D not certain. Trimming took 6 bases from V and 6 from J, leaving 8 bases between them. The CDR3 extends over 11 amino acids. From germline, CDR1 is MNHNS and CDR2 SASEGT. Written as DNA, the CDR3 is TGTGCCAGCAGATTACCCCCTGAAGCTTTCTTT. This codes for CASRLPPEAFF.

The V call is TRBV6-5, the J call TRBJ2-6; 9 bases are a match to TRBD1. The CDR3 totals 16 residues. V dropped 4 bases and J dropped 3; count of bases not matched to a gene: 4. Germline lookup yields CDR1 MNHEY and CDR2 SVGAGI. CDR3 in DNA: TGTGCCAGCAGTTTTGGGACAGGGATTGGGGCCAACGTCCTGACTTTC. It translates to CASSFGTGIGANVLTF.

The rearrangement joins TRBV3-1 to TRBJ2-6; D is ambiguous. V was trimmed by 3 bases and J by 0 bases, leaving 6 bases between them. The CDR3 is 15 residues long. Germline assignment: CDR1 LGHDT and CDR2 YNNKEL (reference sequence). The CDR3, as DNA: TGTGCCAGCAGCCACCGCGCCTCTGGGGCCAACGTCCTGACTTTC. Its protein is CASSHRASGANVLTF.

The chain links TRBV28 to TRBJ2-7; 10 positions match TRBD1. Germline CDR1 reads MDHEN; CDR2 reads SYDVKM. This CDR3 region has 15 residues. Germline trimming cut 10 bases from V and 3 bases from J; bases unmatched to any gene: 12. The CDR3, as DNA: TGTGCCACCCTCAACCCGGGACAGGGGTACTACGAGCAGTACTTC. Translation: CATLNPGQGYYEQYF.

Concerning this clonotype: A read error may be the cause here, since a much bigger clone is one base away. V gene TRBV5-1 combines with J gene TRBJ1-1; D is perhaps TRBD1 (6 bases). This CDR3 comprises 13 residues. V was trimmed by 10 bases and J by 2 bases, leaving 15 bases between them. In germline, CDR1 is SGHRS, CDR2 YFSETQ. The CDR3 here is CAGFNRENTEAFF. For the CDR3, the DNA is TGCGCCGGCTTCAACAGGGAAAACACTGAAGCTTTCTTT.

This clonotype was observed many times. The junction departs from the called germline gene at one end, perhaps through a read error. The CDR3 loop is CAGRGGRALYNEQFF. CDR3 bases: TGTGCCGGCAGAGGCGGGAGAGCTCTATACAATGAGCAGTTCTTC. The chain combines TRBV2 with TRBJ2-1, with TRBD2 matching 7 bases. Germline V gives CDR1 SNHLY, CDR2 FYNNEI. This CDR3 is built from 15 residues.